A single sample gave rise to the 24 T cell receptor beta chains below, sequenced in a study of shared clonotypes between healthy human individuals. TCRdb's table, derived via immunoSEQ multiplex PCR, lists solely in-frame clones and lacks some. The sample lists about 1.5 million clones; around 97% were seen once. The sample consisted of naive CD4+ T cells sorted from blood. Sample subset: CD45RA+ positively selected. These receptors all come from a man aged 25 to 40 in good health.

The chain employs TRBV5-1 and TRBJ1-4, with D possibly matching TRBD1 (5 bases). The CDR3 has 14 amino acids. Deletions cut 5 bases from V and 11 bases from J, with 19 bases between. Germline CDR1 reads SGHRS; CDR2 reads YFSETQ. The CDR3 here is CASRGGLGTSKLFF. DNA of the CDR3: TGCGCCAGCAGGGGAGGTCTCGGGACGTCCAAACTGTTTTTT.

The chain combines TRBV19 with TRBJ2-1; 9 nucleotides match TRBD2. Looked up from germline, CDR1 is LNHDA and CDR2 is SQIVND (reference sequence). Trimming took 7 bases from V and 3 from J; bases not matched to a gene: 10. This CDR3 region has 16 residues. CDR3 in amino acids: CASTPVLAGYYNEQFF. CDR3 in DNA: TGTGCCAGTACCCCCGTACTAGCGGGCTACTACAATGAGCAGTTCTTC.

On this clone itself: At one of its ends the junction is not consistent with the germline gene, which may arise from a read error. This sequence joins TRBV6-5 and TRBJ1-2; a weak D match, TRBD1 (5 bases). CDR1 and CDR2 from the germline V gene are MNHEY and SVGAGI. The CDR3 spans 16 residues. CDR3 sequence reads: CTSSYAPGGSDYGYTF. The CDR3 DNA sequence: TGTACCAGCAGCTACGCCCCCGGGGGGTCGGACTATGGCTACACCTTC.

The chain recombines TRBV5-6 with TRBJ2-1; D is ambiguous. The germline V gene has CDR1 SGHDT and CDR2 YYEEEE. The CDR3 extends over 13 amino acids. Trimming removed 2 bases from V and 0 bases from J, with 3 bases in between. The CDR3 sequence: CASSLFSYNEQFF. For the CDR3, the DNA is TGTGCCAGCAGCTTATTCTCCTACAATGAGCAGTTCTTC.

The J gene is TRBJ1-3, the V gene TRBV7-2; 8 nucleotides agree with TRBD1. The CDR3 length is 15 residues. V was pared by 3 bases and J by 2 bases, with 3 bases of the junction left unmatched. From germline, CDR1 is SGHTA and CDR2 FQGNSA. The CDR3 DNA follows: TGTGCCAGCAGCTTTACAGGGGGGCCTGGAAACACCATATATTTT. Residues: CASSFTGGPGNTIYF.

The chain carries TRBV10-3 and TRBJ2-1; TRBD1 agrees at 9 bases. Trimming cost V 10 bases and J 5 bases; bases outside gene matches: 9. CDR3 length equals 14 residues. The germline CDR1 and CDR2 sequences are ENHRY and SYGVKD. CDR3 DNA sequence: TGTGCCACTATGGAACAGGGGGCGAACAATGAGCAGTTCTTC. Its protein product is CATMEQGANNEQFF.

The CDR3 sequence is CASSLSPSGSSYEQYF. CDR3 nucleotides: TGTGCCAGCAGCCTTTCCCCTAGCGGGAGCTCCTACGAGCAGTACTTC. The V call is TRBV5-6, the J call TRBJ2-7, with 10 nucleotides matching TRBD2. The junction had 7 bases not matched to a gene; V was cut back by 4 bases and J by 0 bases. Germline V gene data show CDR1 as SGHDT and CDR2 as YYEEEE. The CDR3 has 16 amino acids.

This clone appeared once. The gene calls are TRBV25-1 and TRBJ1-4, with D unclear. CDR3 length equals 13 residues. Trimming stripped 1 base from V and 5 bases from J, with 5 bases between. Looked up from germline, CDR1 is MGHDK and CDR2 is SYGVNS. The CDR3 nucleotides are TGTGCCAGCAGTGAATTTACAAATGAAAAACTGTTTTTT. Translating gives CASSEFTNEKLFF. The full variable domain, completed using reference TRBV25-1 and TRBJ1-4, is EADIYQTPRYLVIGTGKKITLECSQTMGHDKMYWYQQDPGMELHLIHYSYGVNSTEKGDLSSESTVSRIRTEHFPLTLESARPSHTSQYLCASSEFTNEKLFFGSGTQLSVL.

This chain uses TRBV25-1 with TRBJ1-1; D unresolved. Germline values: CDR1 MGHDK, CDR2 SYGVNS. V lost 6 bases and J 9 bases, leaving 11 bases between the germline ends. CDR3 length: 11 amino acids. For the CDR3, the DNA is TGTGCCAGCAGAGGACGAGATCAAGCTTTCTTT. Protein sequence: CASRGRDQAFF.

This sequence joins TRBV7-3 and TRBJ2-2; 10 positions agree with TRBD2. The CDR3 consists of 14 residues. J lost 5 bases, V lost 5 bases, and 2 bases had no gene match. CDR1 and CDR2 (germline): SGHTA, FQGTGA. CDR3 residues: CASSPSGSTGELFF. CDR3 DNA: TGTGCCAGCAGCCCTAGCGGGAGTACCGGGGAGCTGTTTTTT.

In this sample, this clone turned up a few times. At the DNA level, this CDR3 is encoded by other sequences in the same sample as well. The chain employs TRBV5-1 and TRBJ1-1; D ambiguous. Germline lookup yields CDR1 SGHRS and CDR2 YFSETQ. The CDR3 runs to 13 residues. The V end was cut by 4 bases, the J end by 3 bases, with 10 bases between. The CDR3 spells CASSPGRDTEAFF. DNA of the CDR3: TGCGCCAGCAGCCCCGGAAGGGACACTGAAGCTTTCTTT.

The chain is built from TRBV29-1 and TRBJ2-5; D unresolved. CDR1 is SQVTM, CDR2 ANQGSEA, per germline. V was cut by 4 bases and J by 7 bases, with 10 bases left in between. CDR3 length: 11 residues. CDR3 in DNA: TGCAGCGTTGTCCGGGTCGGGACCCAGTACTTC. Translated, it gives CSVVRVGTQYF.

This chain's CDR3 is CASSPDRGVNEKLFF. The CDR3 DNA reads TGTGCCAGCAGCCCGGACAGGGGAGTTAATGAAAAACTGTTTTTT. This chain connects TRBV5-6 to TRBJ1-4, with 9 bases fitting TRBD1. Germline loops: CDR1 SGHDT, CDR2 YYEEEE. The CDR3 covers 15 residues. Germline trimming cut 4 bases from V and 4 bases from J; bases unmatched to any gene: 5. The whole variable domain, filled in from reference TRBV5-6 and TRBJ1-4, reads DAGVTQSPTHLIKTRGQQVTLRCSPKSGHDTVSWYQQALGQGPQFIFQYYEEEERQRGNFPDRFSGHQFPNYSSELNVNALLLGDSALYLCASSPDRGVNEKLFFGSGTQLSVL.

This clone occurred a few times. This rearrangement joins TRBV2 to TRBJ2-2; TRBD2 agrees at 7 bases. Trimming at V came to 8 bases and at J to 4 bases, leaving 7 bases not matched to a gene. The CDR3 contains 14 residues. Germline V lookup: CDR1 SNHLY, CDR2 FYNNEI. This CDR3 reads CASAPVAGTGELFF. In DNA form, the CDR3 reads TGTGCCAGCGCCCCCGTAGCGGGCACCGGGGAGCTGTTTTTT.

The genes are TRBV2 and TRBJ2-1; 7 positions agree with TRBD2. The CDR3 spans 12 residues. Germline CDR1 and CDR2: SNHLY and FYNNEI. V dropped 6 bases and J dropped 8; count of bases not matched to a gene: 4. This CDR3 reads CASRRLAYEQFF. The CDR3 bases are TGTGCCAGCAGGAGACTAGCTTATGAGCAGTTCTTC.

V and J are TRBV7-9 and TRBJ2-5, with 10 nucleotides matching TRBD2. CDR3 length equals 16 residues. J gave up 0 bases and V 5 bases, and 6 bases lay outside the gene matches. CDR1 SEHNR and CDR2 FQNEAQ come from the germline V gene (reference sequence). The CDR3 DNA reads TGTGCCAGCAGCCCAGGACTAGCGGTAAACCAAGAGACCCAGTACTTC. Translation: CASSPGLAVNQETQYF.

This chain joins TRBV29-1 and TRBJ2-3; D remains ambiguous. Trimming cost V 2 bases and J 6 bases, with 6 bases left between them. The CDR3 totals 11 residues. The germline gives CDR1 SQVTM, CDR2 ANQGSEA. The CDR3 nucleotides read TGCAGCGTTGAACAATGGGATACGCAGTATTTT. It codes for CSVEQWDTQYF.

The chain has TRBV5-1 and TRBJ2-7; maybe TRBD1 (6 bases). The CDR3 length is 14 residues. In germline, CDR1 is SGHRS, CDR2 YFSETQ. Trimming stripped 2 bases from V and 6 bases from J, with 15 bases between. The CDR3 sequence: CASSFSGQGIEQYF. The CDR3 DNA reads as TGCGCCAGCAGCTTTTCGGGACAAGGGATCGAGCAGTACTTC.

The CDR3 spells CASSLEAGGFYEQYF. The CDR3, as DNA: TGTGCCAGCAGCTTAGAGGCGGGAGGTTTCTACGAGCAGTACTTC. The chain employs TRBV7-2 and TRBJ2-7, with 8 bases that match TRBD2. V dropped 1 base and J dropped 3; count of bases not matched to a gene: 5. Germline CDR1 reads SGHTA; CDR2 reads FQGNSA. The CDR3 has 15 residues.

The CDR3 DNA is TGTGCCAGCAGCCTTCGGTTAGGGGAAAACTACGAGCAGTACTTC. This codes for CASSLRLGENYEQYF. This rearrangement joins TRBV7-8 to TRBJ2-7, with D tentatively TRBD1 (5 bases). The CDR3 totals 15 residues. V dropped 5 bases and J dropped 3 bases, with 17 bases sitting between them. The germline CDR1 and CDR2 sequences are SGHVS and FQNEAQ.

The chain employs TRBV6-1 and TRBJ2-1; D could derive from TRBD1 or TRBD2 (5 bases each). The CDR3 loop spans 15 amino acids. The germline V gene has CDR1 MNHNS and CDR2 SASEGT. The germline V and J ends were trimmed by 4 bases and 9 bases, with 19 bases remaining between them. The CDR3 DNA follows: TGTGCCAGCAGTGCCGCAGGGCGGGTCCCGGGTGAGCAGTTCTTC. Translated, it gives CASSAAGRVPGEQFF.

The chain uses TRBV18 and TRBJ2-5; tentative D call: TRBD2 (5 bases). CDR1 and CDR2 (germline): KGHSH, LQKENI. V was clipped by 6 bases and J by 5 bases, with 19 bases between them. CDR3 length: 15 residues. The DNA of the CDR3 is TGTGCCAGCTCCCCCCCTGCGGGTTGGAGGGAGACCCAGTACTTC. It specifies CASSPPAGWRETQYF.

The CDR3 DNA is TGTGCCATCAGGGGGGGATCGACAGGGAAGAGTACAGATACGCAGTATTTT. It yields the protein CAIRGGSTGKSTDTQYF. The chain recombines TRBV10-3 with TRBJ2-3; TRBD1 is a possible D gene (7 bases). The V end lost 6 bases, the J end lost 3 bases, and 22 bases lay between the germline ends. CDR3 length: 17 residues. Germline CDR1 is ENHRY and CDR2 is SYGVKD.

This clone was seen a single time. The J gene is TRBJ2-5, the V gene TRBV9; D is perhaps TRBD1 or TRBD2 (5 bases each). This CDR3 has 15 residues. Germline CDR1 and CDR2: SGDLS and YYNGEE. The V gene lost 4 bases and the J gene lost 0 bases, with 13 bases spanning the gap. DNA for the CDR3: TGTGCCAGCAGCCCCGGGGCGCAGGACCAAGAGACCCAGTACTTC. Translating it yields CASSPGAQDQETQYF.